The clone carrying this TCR beta chain has just a few counts. Its antigen is unknown. The data stem from a study of OX40 agonist ivuxolimab in advanced cancers. Study observations and caveats: Clones of CD4+ and CD8+ blood T cells grew by week 6 at doses of 0.1 to 3.0 mg/kg.

Germline V lookup: CDR1 SGHAT, CDR2 FQNNGV. The CDR3 spans 13 residues. The V segment lost 5 bases and the J segment 6 bases; nucleotides outside the gene matches: 1. Some clones are missing from TCRdb's copy, which holds only in-frame ones; the method was immunoSEQ multiplex PCR. The data contain more than 70,000 clones, roughly 80% of them singletons. Patients were excluded for autoimmune disease history or systemic immunosuppression. This TCR came from an adult with an advanced solid tumor such as melanoma, head and neck, liver or kidney cancer. V and J are TRBV11-2 and TRBJ1-6, with TRBD1 identical over 7 bases. Sequences were derived from CD4+ or CD8+ T cells sorted from blood, sampled in a trial of the OX40 agonist ivuxolimab. CDR3 nucleotides: TGTGCCAGCAGCGACAGGGTTAATTCACCCCTCCACTTT. Translation: CASSDRVNSPLHF.